The 3 T cell receptor beta chains reported below all come from one sample, sequenced in a study of post-analysis software for immune sequencing data. Built from TCR beta cDNA, the libraries had unique molecular identifiers in them. Via MiXCR, TCRdb re-called the PCR reads, giving one row per CDR3 protein. The data show 600,000 to 750,000 distinct CDR3 sequences, 55% to 70% seen once. General study points: Comparison of patients with controls showed about 5 TRBV segments more frequent in patients, TRBV5-6, TRBV5-1 and TRBV20-1 among them.

These receptors' targets are unknown. The sequenced sample was blood. These receptor sequences come from a girl aged 2 to 10 with multiple sclerosis.

This rearrangement joins TRBV20-1 to TRBJ2-1; 11 bases are shared with TRBD2. The junction had 9 bases not matched to a gene; V was cut back by 8 bases and J by 3 bases. Germline V lookup: CDR1 DFQATT, CDR2 SNEGSKA (reference sequence). This CDR3 is 15 amino acids long. Written as DNA, the CDR3 is TGCAGTACAGCGGGACTAGCGGATATCTACAATGAGCAGTTCTTC. Protein: CSTAGLADIYNEQFF.

The J gene is TRBJ1-6, the V gene TRBV9; weak D call: TRBD1 (5 bases). CDR1 and CDR2 (germline): SGDLS, YYNGEE. V lost 4 bases, J lost 4 bases, and 18 bases lay in between. This CDR3 region has 17 residues. DNA for the CDR3: TGTGCCAGCAGCCTCTGGGGAGGGGACCCTTATAATTCACCCCTCCACTTT. Protein product: CASSLWGGDPYNSPLHF.

The V call is TRBV7-9, the J call TRBJ2-1; possible D gene TRBD2, 6 bases. Germline CDR1 is SEHNR and CDR2 is FQNEAQ (reference sequence). The CDR3 sequence is 15 residues long. V lost 5 bases to trimming and J lost 2 bases, with 13 bases between them. The CDR3 here is CASSPSSAAYNEQFF. CDR3 DNA sequence: TGTGCCAGCAGCCCCTCTAGCGCCGCCTACAATGAGCAGTTCTTC.